This TCR beta chain is drawn from a study of cytomegalovirus exposure and HLA in healthy donors. On the study more broadly: Clustering assigned roughly 81% of the 350 to 400 genotyped donors to the Caucasian-associated ancestry cluster.

The study's findings and limits: Cytomegalovirus-associated status was assigned to about 160 TCR beta chains. Sequencing likely produced, as an artifact, a cluster of highly shared sequence variants.

In regard to this clone: Its antigen is undetermined.

The PCR employed 60 Vbeta primers together with 13 Jbeta primers. The data were produced by immunoSEQ multiplex PCR, yet TCRdb's version contains in-frame clones alone and is incomplete. The sample has under 140,000 clones; 76% are singletons. CDR3 size: 12 residues. Per the germline V gene, CDR1 is PRHDT and CDR2 is FYEKMQ (reference sequence). V was clipped by 8 bases and J by 2 bases; unmatched bases: 0. This receptor was obtained from a man aged 30 to 39 in good health and CMV-seropositive. Sequencing input: PBMCs. This chain joins TRBV13 and TRBJ1-3, with TRBD1 matching 7 bases. This CDR3 reads CASQGAGNTIYF. DNA of the CDR3: TGTGCCAGCCAGGGGGCTGGAAACACCATATATTTT.